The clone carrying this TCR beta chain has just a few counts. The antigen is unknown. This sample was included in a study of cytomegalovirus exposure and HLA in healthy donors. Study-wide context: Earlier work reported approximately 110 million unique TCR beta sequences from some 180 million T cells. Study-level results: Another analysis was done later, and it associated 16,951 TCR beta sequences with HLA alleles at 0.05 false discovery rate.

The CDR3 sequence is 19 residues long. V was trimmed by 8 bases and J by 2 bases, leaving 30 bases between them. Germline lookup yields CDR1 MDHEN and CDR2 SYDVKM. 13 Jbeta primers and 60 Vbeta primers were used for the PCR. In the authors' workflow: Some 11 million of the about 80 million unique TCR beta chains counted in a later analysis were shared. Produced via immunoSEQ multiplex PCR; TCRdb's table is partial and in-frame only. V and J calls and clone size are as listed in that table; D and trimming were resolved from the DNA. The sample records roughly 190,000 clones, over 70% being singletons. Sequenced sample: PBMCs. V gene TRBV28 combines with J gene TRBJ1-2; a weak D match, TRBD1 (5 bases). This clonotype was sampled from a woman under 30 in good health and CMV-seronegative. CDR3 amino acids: CASEPPLGLPKRENYGYTF. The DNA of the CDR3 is TGTGCCAGCGAACCTCCTTTGGGACTACCGAAAAGGGAGAACTATGGCTACACCTTC.